This T cell receptor beta chain was retrieved from a study of early T cells in non-severe SARS-CoV-2 infection listed by TCRdb under 2021. Context from the whole study: Because TCR sequencing relied on bulk RNA taken from unsorted whole blood, pairing of alpha and beta chains was not possible. The paper's findings and limits, for the study overall: VDJdb matching was skewed toward anti-spike CD8 responses and likely underestimated virus-specific expansions, missing private and CD4 specificities.

Set within a cohort of healthcare workers in London, UK, this nested case-control study involved weekly PCR testing of nasopharyngeal swabs along with blood sampling. Healthcare workers were recruited between 23 and 31 March 2020, during the week of the UK lockdown, and were followed weekly for up to about 15 weeks. The germline V gene gives CDR1 as LGHNA and CDR2 as YSLEER. From the cysteine through the phenylalanine, the CDR3 covers 15 amino acids. The entry retains the CDR3 DNA only, 45 bases that are in frame from base 1. Between the V and J ends, shortened by 0 bases and 5 bases respectively, the junction contains 11 bases. Receptors were amplified or captured by 5' RACE. The sample was run on a NextSeq 500. Unique molecular identifiers were attached to individual cDNA molecules in the TCR library protocol so that sequencing error and PCR bias could be corrected. Both TCR alpha and beta chains were sequenced, and tight co-correlation was observed between alpha and beta sequence abundances in each sample. In the source study's methods: Decombinator V4 was used to annotate the V gene, J gene and CDR3 of the TCR sequences. TCRs were defined as expanded if a significant change between any two time points was detected under a Poisson model with p below 0.0001. TCR abundances were normalised to the total number of TCRs sequenced per sample and expressed as counts per million. MAIT TCRs were defined by TRAV1-2 paired with TRAJ12, TRAJ20 or TRAJ33, and iNKT TCRs by TRAV10 paired with TRAJ18. VDJdb, accessed 1 November 2021, was searched for CMV, EBV and SARS-CoV-2 annotated TCRs, with TCRs annotated for multiple antigens excluded. The public reads were reanalyzed by TCRdb: fastp trimming at Q25, MiXCR alignment, in-frame beta chains only. Rows with a matching CDR3 protein are joined into one entry that keeps the most common DNA and genes. The V and J calls and clone size come from TCRdb's table, not from the authors' own analysis. In all, the sample holds 25,000 to 35,000 distinct CDR3 sequences, and around 5.9% of those were seen once. Over 10% of the sample belongs to the ten largest clones.

This clonotype was recorded at least ten times. Its antigen is still unknown. No qualities accompany the bases; no much larger clone lies one base away. What was sequenced was whole blood. The receptor was isolated from an adult who was a healthcare worker with PCR-confirmed SARS-CoV-2 infection or an uninfected control (not recorded which). The chain uses TRBV4-3 and TRBJ2-1; the D gene cannot be resolved reliably. The sequenced DNA: TGCGCCAGCAGCCAAGATGGGTGGGCAGACAATGAGCAGTTCTTC. Its coded protein is CASSQDGWADNEQFF.